A selection of T cell receptor beta chains follows, all from one sample in a study of response to subunit inactivated influenza vaccine. One entry per CDR3 protein, called by TCRdb with MiXCR from the RT-PCR reads. The sample has approximately 530,000 distinct CDR3 sequences; 13% are singletons. This material consisted of PBMCs from blood, taken about 40 days after vaccination. The receptors come from a man aged 45-65 years who received an inactivated influenza vaccine. The CDR3 runs from the conserved cysteine through the conserved F or W. The order of the fields is J gene, clone size, D gene, V gene, CDR3 DNA, CDR3 protein. The D gene is left open where the match is weak. Where a row states a size, it is once, few, many or the class of an expanded clone; other rows omit it.

>TRBJ2-3|many|TRBD1|TRBV5-1
TGCGCCAGCAGCTTACAGGGGGCGGCGGTAGATACGCAGTATTTT
CASSLQGAAVDTQYF
>TRBJ2-7|NA|NA|TRBV15
TGTGCCACCAGCAGTGACACCCGACCATCCTACGAGCAGTACTTC
CATSSDTRPSYEQYF
>TRBJ2-5|many|TRBD2|TRBV9
TGTGCCAGCAGCCCTGCGGGAGGAGAGACCCAGTACTTC
CASSPAGGETQYF
>TRBJ2-5|many|TRBD2|TRBV7-2
TGTGCCAGCAGCTCCGGACTAGCGGGAGGCCAAGAGACCCAGTACTTC
CASSSGLAGGQETQYF
>TRBJ1-3|few|NA|TRBV11-2
TGTGCCAGCAGCGGGCAAATTAACACCATATATTTT
CASSGQINTIYF
>TRBJ2-7|once|NA|TRBV27
TGTGCCAGCAGTTTAGGGACGACAAGGGTCTACGAGCAGTACTTC
CASSLGTTRVYEQYF
>TRBJ2-1|few|NA|TRBV5-1
TGCGCCAGCAGCTTGGCGGGCGGGGTACGCTACAATGAGCAGTTCTTC
CASSLAGGVRYNEQFF
>TRBJ2-3|many|TRBD2|TRBV12-3/TRBV12-4
TGTGCCAGCAGTTTAGGGCTAGCGGGAGTCATAGATACGCAGTATTTT
CASSLGLAGVIDTQYF
>TRBJ2-5|many|TRBD2|TRBV12-3/TRBV12-4
TGTGCCAGCAGTTTGGGGGGGATCGAGACCCAGTACTTC
CASSLGGIETQYF
>TRBJ2-3|many|NA|TRBV15
TGTGCCACCAGCAGACCCCGGACTAGCACAGATACGCAGTATTTT
CATSRPRTSTDTQYF
>TRBJ2-1|many|NA|TRBV6-5
TGTGCCAGCAGTTACTCTCAGGGAACGTTTTCCTACAATGAGCAGTTCTTC
CASSYSQGTFSYNEQFF
>TRBJ2-1|few|NA|TRBV20-1
TGCAGTGCTAGGGAGGAGGGAACCCTGTACAATGAGCAGTTCTTC
CSAREEGTLYNEQFF
>TRBJ1-6|NA|NA|TRBV4-1
TGCGCCAGCAGCCTACGAGTGGCATCGGACAGAGTTTCACCCCTCCACTTT
CASSLRVASDRVSPLHF
>TRBJ2-7|few|NA|TRBV10-3
TGTGCCATCAGGGAATTCTACGAGCAGTACTTC
CAIREFYEQYF
>TRBJ2-1|few|NA|TRBV10-3
TGTGCCATCAGCCAGTACAATGAGCAGTTCTTC
CAISQYNEQFF
>TRBJ1-2|few|NA|TRBV6-5
TGTGCCAGCAGTGACTTGAGAAGCTATGGCTACACCTTC
CASSDLRSYGYTF
>TRBJ2-7|NA|NA|TRBV20-1
TGCAGTGCTAGAAGCTTCGAGCAGTACTTC
CSARSFEQYF
>TRBJ2-7|few|NA|TRBV9
TGTGCCAGCAGCGTAGGGGGAGACTACGAGCAGTACTTC
CASSVGGDYEQYF
>TRBJ2-2|NA|TRBD1|TRBV7-2
TGTGCCAGCAGCGGACAGGGGGAGGGAACCGGGGAGCTGTTTTTT
CASSGQGEGTGELFF
>TRBJ2-5|NA|NA|TRBV20-1
TGCAGTGCTAGGTCTCAGGGCTCAGGGACCCAGTACTTC
CSARSQGSGTQYF
>TRBJ2-6|few|NA|TRBV28
TGTGCCAGCAGAGAACCCGGGACCGCGAGCTCTGGGGCCAACGTCCTGACTTTC
CASREPGTASSGANVLTF
>TRBJ2-5|NA|TRBD1|TRBV20-1
TGCAGTGCTTATACCGGGACAGAAGAGACCCAGTACTTC
CSAYTGTEETQYF
>TRBJ2-1|few|NA|TRBV21-1
TGTGCCAGCAGAGCCCCAAGGGATGAGCAGTTCTTC
CASRAPRDEQFF
>TRBJ1-5|many|NA|TRBV5-6
TGTGCCAGCAGCTTGGCAGGGAACAATCAGCCCCAGCATTTT
CASSLAGNNQPQHF
>TRBJ2-3|few|NA|TRBV2
TGTGCCAGCAGCGAAGGGGGAAGTCAGTATTTT
CASSEGGSQYF
>TRBJ2-3|NA|NA|TRBV9
TGTGCCAGCAGCGTAGGGGGGACCGCAGATACGCAGTATTTT
CASSVGGTADTQYF
>TRBJ2-7|NA|NA|TRBV6-1
TGTGCCAGCCGTGGGGACGCCAGCGGCCCCTACGAGCAGTACTTC
CASRGDASGPYEQYF
>TRBJ2-7|NA|TRBD1|TRBV4-2
TGTGCCAGCAGCCAAGGGACAGGGAGCCACGAGCAGTACTTC
CASSQGTGSHEQYF
>TRBJ1-5|NA|NA|TRBV20-1
TGCAGTGCTAGACAGGGAACAAGCAATCAGCCCCAGCATTTT
CSARQGTSNQPQHF
>TRBJ2-1|many|NA|TRBV12-3/TRBV12-4
TGTGCCAGCAGTTTAGCGCTCATGGGAGCTGACAATGAGCAGTTCTTC
CASSLALMGADNEQFF
>TRBJ2-1|NA|NA|TRBV24-1
TGTGCCACCAGTGATTTAAGGGGGTCCGGGTTAACATACAATGAGCAGTTCTTC
CATSDLRGSGLTYNEQFF
>TRBJ2-7|NA|NA|TRBV19
TGTGCCAGTAGCCAAAAGAGCTCCTACGAGCAGTACTTC
CASSQKSSYEQYF
>TRBJ2-7|NA|NA|TRBV14
TGTGCCAGCAGCCAAAGGGGGGGGACAGCCTACGAGCAGTACTTC
CASSQRGGTAYEQYF
>TRBJ2-7|NA|TRBD1|TRBV27
TGTGCCAGCGGACCCAGACAGGGCCACGAGCAGTACTTC
CASGPRQGHEQYF
>TRBJ1-2|few|NA|TRBV5-6
TGTGCCAGCAGCTCCGCAGGGGTCTATGGCTACACCTTC
CASSSAGVYGYTF
>TRBJ2-1|few|TRBD1|TRBV25-1
TGTGCCAGCAGTGCTATCGGACAGGGGGCGAATGAGCAGTTCTTC
CASSAIGQGANEQFF
>TRBJ2-4|few|NA|TRBV6-2/TRBV6-3
TGTGCCAGCATGTCTCCAGGGGTAGCCAAAAACATTCAGTACTTC
CASMSPGVAKNIQYF
>TRBJ1-5|NA|TRBD1|TRBV11-2
TGTGCCAGCAGCCTACAATCCGGGACAGGGCGAGGGGGCAATCAGCCCCAGCATTTT
CASSLQSGTGRGGNQPQHF
>TRBJ1-2|few|TRBD1|TRBV5-5
TGTGCCAGCAGCTTGGGGACAGGGACTTATGGCTACACCTTC
CASSLGTGTYGYTF
>TRBJ1-1|few|NA|TRBV7-9
TGTGCCAGCAGCCAGACGGATCTTATGAACACTGAAGCTTTCTTT
CASSQTDLMNTEAFF
>TRBJ2-5|NA|TRBD2|TRBV3-1
TGTGCCAGCAGCCATGACCGGCAGCGGGAGGCCCAGTACTTC
CASSHDRQREAQYF
>TRBJ2-1|once|NA|TRBV12-3/TRBV12-4
TGTGCCAGCAGCCAAAGCGGAAGCTCCTACAGTGAGCAGTTCTTC
CASSQSGSSYSEQFF
>TRBJ2-1|few|NA|TRBV9
TGTGCCAGCAGCCAAACCGGGACAACATACAATGAGCAGTTCTTC
CASSQTGTTYNEQFF
>TRBJ2-3|NA|NA|TRBV3-1
TGTGCCAGCAGCCAATCTGGACAAGCCCGGGAAGATACGCAGTATTTT
CASSQSGQAREDTQYF
>TRBJ2-1|few|NA|TRBV20-1
TGCAGTGCTAGAGTAGGGGTAGCCTACAATGAGCAGTTCTTC
CSARVGVAYNEQFF
>TRBJ2-3|NA|NA|TRBV7-2
TGTGCCAGCAGCCCTACGGTCGTCTGGATCACAGATACGCAGTATTTT
CASSPTVVWITDTQYF
>TRBJ1-5|few|TRBD1|TRBV6-2/TRBV6-3
TGTGCCAGCAGAGCCCCGGGACAGGGAATACTGCCCCAGCATTTT
CASRAPGQGILPQHF